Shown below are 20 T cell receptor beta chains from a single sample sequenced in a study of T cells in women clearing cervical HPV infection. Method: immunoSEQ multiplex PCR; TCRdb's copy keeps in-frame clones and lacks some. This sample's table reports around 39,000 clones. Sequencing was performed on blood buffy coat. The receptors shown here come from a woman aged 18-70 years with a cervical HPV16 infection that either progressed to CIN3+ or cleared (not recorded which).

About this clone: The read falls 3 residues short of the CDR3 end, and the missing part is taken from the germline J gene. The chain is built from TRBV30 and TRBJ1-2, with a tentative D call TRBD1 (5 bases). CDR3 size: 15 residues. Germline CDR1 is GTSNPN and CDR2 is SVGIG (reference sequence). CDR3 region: CAWSPGTSGSNDYTF. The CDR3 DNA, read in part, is TGTGCCTGGAGCCCCGGGACTAGCGGGAGCAATGAC.

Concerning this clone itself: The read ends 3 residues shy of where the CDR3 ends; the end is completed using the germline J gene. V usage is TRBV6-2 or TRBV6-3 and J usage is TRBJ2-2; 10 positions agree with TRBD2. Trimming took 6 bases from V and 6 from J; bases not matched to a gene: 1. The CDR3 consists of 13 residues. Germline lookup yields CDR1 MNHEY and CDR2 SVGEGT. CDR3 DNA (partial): TGTGCCAGCAGGCTAGCGGGAGCCGGGGAG. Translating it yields CASRLAGAGE. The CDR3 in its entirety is CASRLAGAGELFF.

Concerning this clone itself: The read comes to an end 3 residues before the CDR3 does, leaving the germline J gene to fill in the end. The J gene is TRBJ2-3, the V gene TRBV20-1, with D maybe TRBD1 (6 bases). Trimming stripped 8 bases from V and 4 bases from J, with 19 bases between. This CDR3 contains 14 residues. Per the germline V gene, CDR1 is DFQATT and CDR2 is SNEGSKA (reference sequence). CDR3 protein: CSTPGTPGADTQYF. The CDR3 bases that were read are TGCAGTACACCCGGGACCCCAGGGGCAGATACG.

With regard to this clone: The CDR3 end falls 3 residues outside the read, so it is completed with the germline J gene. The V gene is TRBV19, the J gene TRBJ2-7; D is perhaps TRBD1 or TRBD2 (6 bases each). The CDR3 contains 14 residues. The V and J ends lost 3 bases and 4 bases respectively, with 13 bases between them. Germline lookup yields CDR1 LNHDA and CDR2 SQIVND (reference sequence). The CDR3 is CASSMAGAGYEQYF. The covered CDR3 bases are TGTGCCAGTAGTATGGCAGGGGCGGGATACGAG.

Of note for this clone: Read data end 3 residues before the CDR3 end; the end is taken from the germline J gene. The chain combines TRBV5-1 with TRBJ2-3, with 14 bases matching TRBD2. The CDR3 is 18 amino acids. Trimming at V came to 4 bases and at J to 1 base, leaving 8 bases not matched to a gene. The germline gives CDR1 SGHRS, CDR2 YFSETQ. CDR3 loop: CASSPTGTSGRGTDTQYF. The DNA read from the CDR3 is TGCGCCAGCAGCCCGACCGGGACTAGCGGGAGAGGCACAGATACG.

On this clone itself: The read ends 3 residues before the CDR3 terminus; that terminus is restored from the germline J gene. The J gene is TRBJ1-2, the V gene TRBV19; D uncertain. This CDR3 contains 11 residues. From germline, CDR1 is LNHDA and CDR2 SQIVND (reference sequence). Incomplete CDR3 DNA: TGTGCCAGTAGTATTCCTAATGAC. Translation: CASSIPND. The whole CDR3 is CASSIPNDYTF.

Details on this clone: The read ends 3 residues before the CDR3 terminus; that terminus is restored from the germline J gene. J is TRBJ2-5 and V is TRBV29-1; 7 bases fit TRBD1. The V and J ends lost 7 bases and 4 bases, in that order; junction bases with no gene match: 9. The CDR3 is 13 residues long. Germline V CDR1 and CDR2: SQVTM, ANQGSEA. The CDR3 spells CSGVRGLLETQYF. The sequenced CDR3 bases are TGCAGCGGTGTAAGGGGGCTGCTAGAGACC.

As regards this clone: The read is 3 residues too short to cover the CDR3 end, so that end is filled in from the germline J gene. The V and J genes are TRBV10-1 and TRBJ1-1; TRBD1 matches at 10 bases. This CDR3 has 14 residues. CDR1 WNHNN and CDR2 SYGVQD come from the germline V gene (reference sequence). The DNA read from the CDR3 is TGCGCCAGCAGTGGGACAGGGGGAACTAAAGAA. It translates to CASSGTGGTKE. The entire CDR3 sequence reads CASSGTGGTKEAFF.

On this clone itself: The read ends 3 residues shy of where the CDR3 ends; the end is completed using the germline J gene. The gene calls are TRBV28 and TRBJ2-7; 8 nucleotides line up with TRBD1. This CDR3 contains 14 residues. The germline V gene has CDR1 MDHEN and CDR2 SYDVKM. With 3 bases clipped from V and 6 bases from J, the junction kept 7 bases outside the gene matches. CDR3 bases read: TGTGCCAGCAGTTTCGCAGGGGGCTCTTTCGAG. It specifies CASSFAGGSFE. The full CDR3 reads CASSFAGGSFEQYF.

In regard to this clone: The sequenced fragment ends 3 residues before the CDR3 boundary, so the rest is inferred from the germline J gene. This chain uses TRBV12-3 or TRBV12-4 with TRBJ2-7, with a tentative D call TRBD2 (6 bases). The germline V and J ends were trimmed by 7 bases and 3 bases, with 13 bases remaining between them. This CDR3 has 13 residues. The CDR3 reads CASNQGLNYEQYF. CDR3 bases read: TGTGCCAGCAACCAGGGACTCAACTACGAG.

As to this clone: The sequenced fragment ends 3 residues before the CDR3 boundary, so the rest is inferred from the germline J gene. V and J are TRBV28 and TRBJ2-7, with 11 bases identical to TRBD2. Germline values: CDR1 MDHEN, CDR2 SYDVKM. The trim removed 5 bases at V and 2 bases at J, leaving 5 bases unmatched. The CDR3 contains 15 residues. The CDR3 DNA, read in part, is TGTGCCAGCAGTCCTCTAGCGGGAGGCCCCTACGAG. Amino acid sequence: CASSPLAGGPYE. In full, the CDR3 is CASSPLAGGPYEQYF.

The DNA read from the CDR3 is TGCAGTGCTCGGACAGGGTCGGGTGAGACG. Amino acids: CSARTGSGET. In full, the CDR3 reads CSARTGSGETQYF. The V gene is TRBV20-1, the J gene TRBJ2-3, with 8 bases matching TRBD1. The CDR3 end falls 3 residues outside the read, so it is completed with the germline J gene. CDR3 size: 13 residues. Germline V gene lookup returns CDR1 DFQATT and CDR2 SNEGSKA (reference sequence).

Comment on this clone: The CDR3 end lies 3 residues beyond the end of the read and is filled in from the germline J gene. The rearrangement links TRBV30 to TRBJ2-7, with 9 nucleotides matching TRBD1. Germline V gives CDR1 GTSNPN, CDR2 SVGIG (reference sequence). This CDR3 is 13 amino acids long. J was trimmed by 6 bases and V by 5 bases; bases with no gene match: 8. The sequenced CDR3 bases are TGTGCCTGGGCCGGGACAGGGCCGGGCGAG. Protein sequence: CAWAGTGPGE. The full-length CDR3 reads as CAWAGTGPGEQYF.

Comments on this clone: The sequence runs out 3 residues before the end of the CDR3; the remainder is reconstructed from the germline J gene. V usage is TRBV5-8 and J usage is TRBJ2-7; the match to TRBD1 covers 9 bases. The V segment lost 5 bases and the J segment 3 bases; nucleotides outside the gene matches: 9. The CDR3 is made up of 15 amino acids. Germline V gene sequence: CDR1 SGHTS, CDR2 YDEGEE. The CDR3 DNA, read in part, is TGTGCCAGCAGGCTGAGGGACAGGGACGGCTACGAG. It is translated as CASRLRDRDGYE. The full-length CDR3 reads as CASRLRDRDGYEQYF.

This CDR3 is CASSSLAGAQETQYF. The CDR3 bases that were read are TGTGCCAGCAGCTCCTTAGCGGGGGCACAAGAGACC. V and J are TRBV9 and TRBJ2-5, with 9 bases identical to TRBD2. Sequencing ends 3 residues short of the CDR3 end; the germline J gene provides the rest. CDR3 length: 15 residues. The J segment lost 2 bases and the V segment lost 4 bases, leaving 6 bases of the junction unmatched. Germline CDR1 and CDR2: SGDLS and YYNGEE.

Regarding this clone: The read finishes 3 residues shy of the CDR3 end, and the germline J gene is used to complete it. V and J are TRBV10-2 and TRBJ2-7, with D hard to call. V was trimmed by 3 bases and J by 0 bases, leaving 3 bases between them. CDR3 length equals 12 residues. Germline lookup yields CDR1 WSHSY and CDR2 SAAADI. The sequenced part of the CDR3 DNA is TGCGCCAGCAGTGACAGCTCCTACGAG. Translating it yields CASSDSSYE. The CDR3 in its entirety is CASSDSSYEQYF.

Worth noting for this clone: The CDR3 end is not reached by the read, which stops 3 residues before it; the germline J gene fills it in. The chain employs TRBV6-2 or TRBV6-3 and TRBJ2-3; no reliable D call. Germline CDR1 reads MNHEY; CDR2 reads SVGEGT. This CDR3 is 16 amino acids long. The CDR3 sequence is CASSPRSGFRGETQYF. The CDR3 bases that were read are TGTGCCAGCAGTCCCCGGTCGGGTTTTAGAGGAGAGACG.

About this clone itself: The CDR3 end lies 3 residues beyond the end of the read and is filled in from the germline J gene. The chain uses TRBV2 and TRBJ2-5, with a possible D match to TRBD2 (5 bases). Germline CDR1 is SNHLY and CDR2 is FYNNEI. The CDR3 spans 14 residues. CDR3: CASSRAVSADTQYF. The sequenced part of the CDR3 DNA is TGTGCCAGCAGTCGAGCGGTGAGCGCAGATACC.

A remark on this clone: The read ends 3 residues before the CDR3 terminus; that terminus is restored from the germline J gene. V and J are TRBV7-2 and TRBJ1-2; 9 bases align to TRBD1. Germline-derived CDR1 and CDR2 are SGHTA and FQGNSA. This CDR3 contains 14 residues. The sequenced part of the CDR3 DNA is TGTGCCAGCAGCACCCGGACAGGGGCGAACGAC. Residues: CASSTRTGAND. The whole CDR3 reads CASSTRTGANDYTF.

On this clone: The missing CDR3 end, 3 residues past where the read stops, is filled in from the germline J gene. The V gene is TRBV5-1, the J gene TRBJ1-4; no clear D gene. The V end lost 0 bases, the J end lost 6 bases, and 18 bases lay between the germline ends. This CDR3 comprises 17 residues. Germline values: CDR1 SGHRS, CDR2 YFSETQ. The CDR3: CASSLDSSGNRYEKLFF. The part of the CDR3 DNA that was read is TGCGCCAGCAGCTTGGACAGCTCGGGGAACAGATATGAAAAA.